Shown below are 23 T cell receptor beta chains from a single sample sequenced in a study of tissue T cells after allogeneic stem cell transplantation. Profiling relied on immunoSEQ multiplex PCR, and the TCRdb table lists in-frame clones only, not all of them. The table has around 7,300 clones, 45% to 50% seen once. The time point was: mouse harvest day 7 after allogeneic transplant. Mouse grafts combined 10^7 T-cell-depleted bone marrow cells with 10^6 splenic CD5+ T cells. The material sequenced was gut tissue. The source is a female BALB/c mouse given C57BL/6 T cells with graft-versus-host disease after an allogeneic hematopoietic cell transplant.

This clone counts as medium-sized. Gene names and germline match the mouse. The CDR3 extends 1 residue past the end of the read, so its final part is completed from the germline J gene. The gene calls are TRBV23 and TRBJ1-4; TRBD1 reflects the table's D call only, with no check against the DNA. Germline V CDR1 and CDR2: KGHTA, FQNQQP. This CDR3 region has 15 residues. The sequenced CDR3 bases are TGCTCCAGCAGTCAGGGACAGGGTTCCAACGAAAGATTATTT. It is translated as CSSSQGQGSNERLF. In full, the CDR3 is CSSSQGQGSNERLFF. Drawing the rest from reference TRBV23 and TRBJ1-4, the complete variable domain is DAAVTQKPRYLIKMKGQEAEMKCIPEKGHTAVFWYQQKQSKELKFLIYFQNQQPLDQIDMVKERFSAVCPSSSLCSLGIRTCEAEDSALYLCSSSQGQGSNERLFFGHGTKLSVL.

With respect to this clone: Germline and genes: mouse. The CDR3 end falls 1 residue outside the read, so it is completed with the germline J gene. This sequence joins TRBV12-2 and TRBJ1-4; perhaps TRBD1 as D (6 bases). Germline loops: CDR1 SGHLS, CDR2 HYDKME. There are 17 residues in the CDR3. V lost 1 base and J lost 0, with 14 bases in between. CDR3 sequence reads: CASSLFGTSFSNERLFF. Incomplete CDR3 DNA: TGTGCCAGCTCTCTGTTTGGGACATCCTTTTCCAACGAAAGATTATTT.

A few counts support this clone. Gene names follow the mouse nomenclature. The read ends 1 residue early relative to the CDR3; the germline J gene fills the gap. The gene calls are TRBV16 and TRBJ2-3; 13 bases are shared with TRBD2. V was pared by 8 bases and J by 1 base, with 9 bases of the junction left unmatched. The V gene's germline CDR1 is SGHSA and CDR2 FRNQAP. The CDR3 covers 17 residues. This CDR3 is CASSQDWGGVGAETLYF. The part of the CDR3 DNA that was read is TGTGCAAGCTCCCAGGACTGGGGGGGCGTAGGTGCAGAAACGCTGTAT.

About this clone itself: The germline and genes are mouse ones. CDR3 bases read: TGTGCCAGCAGTGTCACTGGGCAAAACACCTTGTAC. Translated, it gives CASSVTGQNTLY. The CDR3 in full is CASSVTGQNTLYF. The chain has TRBV15 and TRBJ2-4; the D gene is possibly TRBD2 (6 bases). The read ends 1 residue early relative to the CDR3; the germline J gene fills the gap. This CDR3 contains 13 residues. Germline values: CDR1 SGHND, CDR2 FRSKSL. Trimming shortened V by 5 bases and J by 3 bases, and 9 bases separated the two germline ends.

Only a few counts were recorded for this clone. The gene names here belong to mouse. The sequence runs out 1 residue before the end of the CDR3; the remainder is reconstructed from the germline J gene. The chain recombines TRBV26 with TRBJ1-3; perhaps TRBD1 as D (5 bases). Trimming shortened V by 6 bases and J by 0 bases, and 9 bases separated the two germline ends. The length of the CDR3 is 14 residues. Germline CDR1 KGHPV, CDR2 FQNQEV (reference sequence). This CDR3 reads CASRAGYSGNTLYF. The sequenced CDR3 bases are TGTGCCAGCAGGGCAGGGTATTCTGGAAATACGCTCTAT.

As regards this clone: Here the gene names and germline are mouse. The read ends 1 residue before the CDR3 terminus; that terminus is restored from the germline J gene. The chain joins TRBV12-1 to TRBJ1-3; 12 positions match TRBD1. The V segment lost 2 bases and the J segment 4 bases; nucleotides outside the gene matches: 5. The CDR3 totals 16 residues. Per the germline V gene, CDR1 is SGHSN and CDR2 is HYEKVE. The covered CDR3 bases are TGTGCCAGCTCTCCGGGACAGGGGGCGCGGGGAAATACGCTCTAT. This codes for CASSPGQGARGNTLY. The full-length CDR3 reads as CASSPGQGARGNTLYF.

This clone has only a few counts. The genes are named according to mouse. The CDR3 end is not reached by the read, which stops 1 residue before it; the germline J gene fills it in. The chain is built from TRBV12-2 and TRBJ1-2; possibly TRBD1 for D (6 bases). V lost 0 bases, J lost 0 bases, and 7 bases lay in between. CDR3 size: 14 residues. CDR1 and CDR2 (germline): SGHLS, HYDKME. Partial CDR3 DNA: TGTGCCAGCTCTCTCGGGACAACAAACTCCGACTACACC. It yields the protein CASSLGTTNSDYT. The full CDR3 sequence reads CASSLGTTNSDYTF.

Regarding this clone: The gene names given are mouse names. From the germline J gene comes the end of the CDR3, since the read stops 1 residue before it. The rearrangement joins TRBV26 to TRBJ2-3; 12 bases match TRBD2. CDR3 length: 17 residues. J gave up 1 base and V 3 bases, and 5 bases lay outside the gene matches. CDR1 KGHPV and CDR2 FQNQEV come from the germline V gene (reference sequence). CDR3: CASSLGLGGARAETLYF. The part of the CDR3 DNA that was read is TGTGCCAGCAGTCTTGGACTGGGGGGGGCCCGTGCAGAAACGCTGTAT.

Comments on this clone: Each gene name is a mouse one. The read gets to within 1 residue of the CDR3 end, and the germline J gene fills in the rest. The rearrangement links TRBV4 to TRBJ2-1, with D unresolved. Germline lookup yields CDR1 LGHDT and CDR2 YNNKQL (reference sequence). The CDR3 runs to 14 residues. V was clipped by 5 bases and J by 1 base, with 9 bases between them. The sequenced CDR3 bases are TGTGCCAGCAGCCCCCGCCAAAACTATGCTGAGCAGTTC. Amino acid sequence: CASSPRQNYAEQF. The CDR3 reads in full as CASSPRQNYAEQFF. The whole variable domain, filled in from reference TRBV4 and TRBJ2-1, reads ETAVFQTPNYHVTQVGNEVSFNCKQTLGHDTMYWYKQDSKKLLKIMFSYNNKQLIVNETVPRRFSPQSSDKAHLNLRIKSVEPEDSAVYLCASSPRQNYAEQFFGPGTRLTVL.

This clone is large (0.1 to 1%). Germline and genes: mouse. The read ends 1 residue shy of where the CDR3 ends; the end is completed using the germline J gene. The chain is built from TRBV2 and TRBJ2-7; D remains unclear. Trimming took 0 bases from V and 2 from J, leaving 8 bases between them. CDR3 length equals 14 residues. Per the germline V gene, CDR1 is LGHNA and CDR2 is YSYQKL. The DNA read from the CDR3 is TGTGCCAGCAGCCAAGATCCGGGTGCCTATGAACAGTAC. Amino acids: CASSQDPGAYEQY. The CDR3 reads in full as CASSQDPGAYEQYF.

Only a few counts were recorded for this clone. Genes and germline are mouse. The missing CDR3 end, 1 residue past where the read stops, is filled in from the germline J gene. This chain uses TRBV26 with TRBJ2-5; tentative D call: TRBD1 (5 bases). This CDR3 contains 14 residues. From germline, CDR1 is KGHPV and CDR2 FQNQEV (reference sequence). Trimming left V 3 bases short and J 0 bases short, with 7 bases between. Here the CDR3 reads CASSLQVNQDTQYF. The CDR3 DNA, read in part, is TGTGCCAGCAGTCTACAGGTTAACCAAGACACCCAGTAC. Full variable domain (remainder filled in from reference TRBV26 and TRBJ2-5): NSKVIQTPRYLVKGQGQKAKMRCIPEKGHPVVFWYQQNKNNEFKFLINFQNQEVLQQIDMTEKRFSAECPSNSPCSLEIQSSEAGDSALYLCASSLQVNQDTQYFGPGTRLLVL.

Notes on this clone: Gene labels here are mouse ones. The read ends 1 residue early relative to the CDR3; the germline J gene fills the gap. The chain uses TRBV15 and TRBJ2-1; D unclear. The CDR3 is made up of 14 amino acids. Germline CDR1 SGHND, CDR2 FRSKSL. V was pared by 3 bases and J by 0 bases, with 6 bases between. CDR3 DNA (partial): TGTGCCAGCAGTTTGACATATAACTATGCTGAGCAGTTC. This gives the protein CASSLTYNYAEQF. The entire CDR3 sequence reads CASSLTYNYAEQFF.

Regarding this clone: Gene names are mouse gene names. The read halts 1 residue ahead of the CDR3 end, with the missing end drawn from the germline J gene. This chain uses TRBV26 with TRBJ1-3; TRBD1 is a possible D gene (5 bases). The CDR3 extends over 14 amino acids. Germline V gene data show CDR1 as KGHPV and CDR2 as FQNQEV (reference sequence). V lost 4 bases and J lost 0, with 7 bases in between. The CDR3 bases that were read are TGTGCCAGCAGTCAGGGGAATTCTGGAAATACGCTCTAT. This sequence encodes CASSQGNSGNTLY. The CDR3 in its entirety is CASSQGNSGNTLYF.

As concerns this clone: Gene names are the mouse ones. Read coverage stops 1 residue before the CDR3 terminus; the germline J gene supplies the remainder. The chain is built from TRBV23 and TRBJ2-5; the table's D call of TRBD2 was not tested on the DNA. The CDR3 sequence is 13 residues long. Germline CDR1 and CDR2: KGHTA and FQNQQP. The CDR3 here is CSSSPTVQDTQYF. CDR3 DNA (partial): TGCTCCAGCAGTCCGACTGTTCAAGACACCCAGTAC.

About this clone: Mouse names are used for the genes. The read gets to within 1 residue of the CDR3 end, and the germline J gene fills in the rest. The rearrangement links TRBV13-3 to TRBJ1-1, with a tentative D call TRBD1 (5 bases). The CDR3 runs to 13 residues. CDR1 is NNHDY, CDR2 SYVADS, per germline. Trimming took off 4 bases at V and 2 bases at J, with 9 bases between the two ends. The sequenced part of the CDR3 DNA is TGTGCCAGCAGTTCCCGGGACAACACAGAAGTCTTC. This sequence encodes CASSSRDNTEVF. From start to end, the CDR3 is CASSSRDNTEVFF.

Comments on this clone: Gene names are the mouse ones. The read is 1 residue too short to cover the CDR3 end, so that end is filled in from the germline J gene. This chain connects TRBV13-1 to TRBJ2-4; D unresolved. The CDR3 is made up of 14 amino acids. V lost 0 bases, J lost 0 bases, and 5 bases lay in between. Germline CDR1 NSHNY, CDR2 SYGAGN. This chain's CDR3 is CASSDDYSQNTLYF. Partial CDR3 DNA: TGTGCCAGCAGTGATGACTATAGTCAAAACACCTTGTAC.

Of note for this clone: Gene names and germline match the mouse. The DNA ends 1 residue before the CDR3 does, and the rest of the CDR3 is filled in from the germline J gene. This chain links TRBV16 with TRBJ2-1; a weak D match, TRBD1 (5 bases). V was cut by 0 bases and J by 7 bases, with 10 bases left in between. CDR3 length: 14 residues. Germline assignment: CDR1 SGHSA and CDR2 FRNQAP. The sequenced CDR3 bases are TGTGCAAGCAGCTTAGACGCAGGGAGAGCTGAGCAGTTC. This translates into CASSLDAGRAEQF. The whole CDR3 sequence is CASSLDAGRAEQFF. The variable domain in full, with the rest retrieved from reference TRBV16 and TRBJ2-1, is NAGVIQTPRHKVTGKGQEATLWCEPISGHSAVFWYRQTIVQGLEFLTYFRNQAPIDDSGMPKERFSAQMPNQSHSTLKIQSTQPQDSAVYLCASSLDAGRAEQFFGPGTRLTVL.

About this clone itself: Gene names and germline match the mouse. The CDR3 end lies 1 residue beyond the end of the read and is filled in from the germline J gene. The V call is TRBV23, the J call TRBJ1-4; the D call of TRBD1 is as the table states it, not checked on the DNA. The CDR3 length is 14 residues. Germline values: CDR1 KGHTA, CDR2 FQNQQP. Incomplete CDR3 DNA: TGCTCCAGCAGTCTGACAAATTCCAACGAAAGATTATTT. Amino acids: CSSSLTNSNERLF. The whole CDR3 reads CSSSLTNSNERLFF.

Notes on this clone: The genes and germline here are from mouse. Partial CDR3 DNA: TGTGCCAGCGGTGATCCCGGGACTGGGGATAAACAGTAC. Its translation: CASGDPGTGDKQY. The whole CDR3 is CASGDPGTGDKQYF. The chain has TRBV13-2 and TRBJ2-7; 10 nucleotides match TRBD2. The read falls 1 residue short of the CDR3 end, and the missing part is taken from the germline J gene. The CDR3 loop spans 14 amino acids. V lost 1 base, J lost 8 bases, and 6 bases stayed unmatched. Per the germline V gene, CDR1 is NNHNN and CDR2 is SYGAGS (reference sequence).

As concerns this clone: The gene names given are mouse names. CDR3 bases read: TGTGCCAGCAGCTTAGACGGAAACACAGAAGTCTTC. This gives the protein CASSLDGNTEVF. The CDR3 in full is CASSLDGNTEVFF. V usage is TRBV3 and J usage is TRBJ1-1; D is unclear. The read ends 1 residue shy of where the CDR3 ends; the end is completed using the germline J gene. This CDR3 has 13 residues. CDR1 and CDR2 (germline): SNHLY, FYNGKV (reference sequence). V lost 1 base and J 1 base, leaving 4 bases between the germline ends. Using reference TRBV3 and TRBJ1-1 for the parts outside the CDR3, the full variable domain is GPKVLQIPSHQIIDMGQMVTLNCDPVSNHLYFYWYKQILGQQMEFLVNFYNGKVMEKSKLFKDQFSVERPDGSYFTLKIQPTALEDSAVYFCASSLDGNTEVFFGKGTRLTVV.

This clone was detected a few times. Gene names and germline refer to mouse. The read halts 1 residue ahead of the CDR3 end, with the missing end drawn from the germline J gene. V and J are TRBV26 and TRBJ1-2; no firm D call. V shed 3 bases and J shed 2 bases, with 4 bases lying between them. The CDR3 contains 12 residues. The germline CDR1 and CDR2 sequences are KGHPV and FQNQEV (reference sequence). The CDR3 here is CASSLGNSDYTF. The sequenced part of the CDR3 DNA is TGTGCCAGCAGTCTCGGGAACTCCGACTACACC.

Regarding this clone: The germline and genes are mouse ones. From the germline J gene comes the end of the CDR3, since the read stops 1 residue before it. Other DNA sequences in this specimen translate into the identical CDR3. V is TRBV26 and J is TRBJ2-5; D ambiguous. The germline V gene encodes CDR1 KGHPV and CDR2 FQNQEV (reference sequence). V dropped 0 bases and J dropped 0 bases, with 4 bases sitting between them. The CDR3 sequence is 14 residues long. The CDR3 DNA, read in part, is TGTGCCAGCAGTCTGTCAGGGAACCAAGACACCCAGTAC. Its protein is CASSLSGNQDTQY. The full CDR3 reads CASSLSGNQDTQYF.

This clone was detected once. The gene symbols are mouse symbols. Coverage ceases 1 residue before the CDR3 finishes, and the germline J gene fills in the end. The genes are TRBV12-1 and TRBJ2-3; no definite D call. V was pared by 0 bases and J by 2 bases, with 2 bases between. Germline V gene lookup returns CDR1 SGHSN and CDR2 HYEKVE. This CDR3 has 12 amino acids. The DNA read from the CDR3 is TGTGCCAGCTCTCTCGTTGCAGAAACGCTGTAT. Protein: CASSLVAETLY. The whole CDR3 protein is CASSLVAETLYF.